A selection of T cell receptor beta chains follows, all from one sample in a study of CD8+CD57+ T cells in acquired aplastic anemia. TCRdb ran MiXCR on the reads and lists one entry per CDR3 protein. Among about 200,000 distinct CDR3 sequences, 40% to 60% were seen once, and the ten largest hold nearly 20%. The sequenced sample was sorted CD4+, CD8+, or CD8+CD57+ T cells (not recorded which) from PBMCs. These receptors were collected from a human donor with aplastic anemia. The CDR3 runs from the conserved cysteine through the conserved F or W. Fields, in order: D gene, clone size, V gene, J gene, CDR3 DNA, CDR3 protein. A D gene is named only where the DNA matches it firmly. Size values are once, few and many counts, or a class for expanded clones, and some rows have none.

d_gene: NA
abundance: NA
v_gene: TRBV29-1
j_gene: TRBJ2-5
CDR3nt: TGCAGCGTACGACCCCGGGACGGCCAAGAGACCCAGTACTTC
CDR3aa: CSVRPRDGQETQYF

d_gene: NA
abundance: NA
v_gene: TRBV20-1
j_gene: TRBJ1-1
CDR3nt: TGCAGTGCTAGGAAAGGACCCAGCCTTATGAACACTGAAGCTCTCTTT
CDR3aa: CSARKGPSLMNTEALF

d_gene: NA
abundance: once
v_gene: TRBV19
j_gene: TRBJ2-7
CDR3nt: TGTGCCAGTAAAACACCGGGGGCCTACGAGCAGTACTTC
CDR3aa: CASKTPGAYEQYF

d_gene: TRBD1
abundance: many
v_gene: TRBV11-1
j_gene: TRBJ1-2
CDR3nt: TGTGCCAGCAGTTACAACCGGGACAGCTATGGCTACACCTTC
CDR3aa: CASSYNRDSYGYTF

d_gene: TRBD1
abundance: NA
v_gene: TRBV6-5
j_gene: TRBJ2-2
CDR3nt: TGTGCCAGCAGTTACAGTGTCGGTACAGGGGGCGTGACGTACACCGGGGAGCTGTTTTTT
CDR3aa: CASSYSVGTGGVTYTGELFF

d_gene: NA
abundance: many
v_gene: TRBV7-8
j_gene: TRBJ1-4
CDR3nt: TGTGCCAGCAGCTGGACGGGCGGTGAAAAACTGTTTTTT
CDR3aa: CASSWTGGEKLFF

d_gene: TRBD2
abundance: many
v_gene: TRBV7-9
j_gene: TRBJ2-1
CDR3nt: TGTGCCAGCAGCCCCCGGACTAGCGGAGCCGGTGAGCAGTTCTTC
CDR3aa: CASSPRTSGAGEQFF

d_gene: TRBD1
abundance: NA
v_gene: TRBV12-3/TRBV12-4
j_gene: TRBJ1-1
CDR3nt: TGTGCCAGCAGTTTAGTAAGGGGACAGGCAAGGAACACTGAAGCTTTCTTT
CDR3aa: CASSLVRGQARNTEAFF

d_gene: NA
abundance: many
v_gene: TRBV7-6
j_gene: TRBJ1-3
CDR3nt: TGTGCCAGCAGCTTAGAGATCCCGGGCTCTGGAAACACCATATATTTT
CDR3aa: CASSLEIPGSGNTIYF

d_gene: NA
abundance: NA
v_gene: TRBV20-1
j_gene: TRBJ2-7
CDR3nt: TGCAGTGCTGCTAGGGACGCCTACGAGCAGTACTTC
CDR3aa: CSAARDAYEQYF

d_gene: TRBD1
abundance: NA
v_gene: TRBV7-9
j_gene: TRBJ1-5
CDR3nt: TGTGCCAGCAGCCCGTATTTCGGGGACAGAAATCAGCCCCAGCATTTT
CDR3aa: CASSPYFGDRNQPQHF

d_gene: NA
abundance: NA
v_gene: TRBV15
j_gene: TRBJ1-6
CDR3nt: TGTGCCACCAGCACCTCGGATTCACCCCTCCACTTT
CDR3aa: CATSTSDSPLHF

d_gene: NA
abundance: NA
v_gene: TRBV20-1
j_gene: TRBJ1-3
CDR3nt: TGCAGTGCTAGAATTATCGACTCTGGAAACACCATATATTTT
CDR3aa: CSARIIDSGNTIYF

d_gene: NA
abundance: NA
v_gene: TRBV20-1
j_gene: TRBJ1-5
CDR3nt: TGCAGTGCCAAAAGGGCGGGTAGCACAGATACGCAGCATTTT
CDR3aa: CSAKRAGSTDTQHF

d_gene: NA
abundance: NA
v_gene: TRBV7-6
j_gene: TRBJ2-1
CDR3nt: TGTGCCAGCAGCTTAGGGGCATTCAATGAGCGGTTCTTC
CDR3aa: CASSLGAFNERFF

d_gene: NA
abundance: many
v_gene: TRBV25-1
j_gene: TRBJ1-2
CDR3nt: TGTGCCAGCAGTGACCCAGGGCCAGGAGGCTATGGCTACACCTTC
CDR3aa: CASSDPGPGGYGYTF

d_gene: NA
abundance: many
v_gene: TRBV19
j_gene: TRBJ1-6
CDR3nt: TGTGCCAGTGGGAGAGGGAGCCCGAATTCACCCCTCCACTTT
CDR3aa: CASGRGSPNSPLHF

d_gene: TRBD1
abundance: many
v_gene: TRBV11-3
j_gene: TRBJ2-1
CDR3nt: TGTGCCAGCAGCTTCGGGACAGGGACCTACAATGAGCAGTTCTTC
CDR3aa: CASSFGTGTYNEQFF

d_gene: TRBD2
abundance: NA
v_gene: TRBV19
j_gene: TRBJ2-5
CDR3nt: TGTGCGACGAGTAGCGGGGCCCGAGAGACCCAGTACTTC
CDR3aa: CATSSGARETQYF

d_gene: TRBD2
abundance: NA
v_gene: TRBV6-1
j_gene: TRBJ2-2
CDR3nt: TGTGCCAGCAAGTCAATAGCGGGGGCCCCCGGGGAGCTGTTTTTT
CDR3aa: CASKSIAGAPGELFF

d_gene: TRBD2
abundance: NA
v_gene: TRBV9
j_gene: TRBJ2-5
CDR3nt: TGTGCCAGCAGCGTAGGGACTAGCGGGGGTGGAGAGACCCAGTACTTC
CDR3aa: CASSVGTSGGGETQYF